This T cell receptor beta chain comes out of a study of OX40 agonist ivuxolimab in advanced cancers. V lost 6 bases to trimming and J lost 3 bases, with 12 bases between them. The CDR3 is made up of 13 amino acids. Per germline, CDR1 LNHDA and CDR2 SQIVND (reference sequence). Assay used: immunoSEQ multiplex PCR; TCRdb lists only in-frame clones, some missing. Of 50,000 or so clones in the sample, approximately 95% were seen once. The chain employs TRBV19 and TRBJ2-7; D is tentatively TRBD1 or TRBD2 (5 bases each). The sequence came from an adult with an advanced solid tumor such as melanoma, head and neck, liver or kidney cancer. The sequencing used CD4+ or CD8+ T cells sorted from blood, collected in a trial of the OX40 agonist ivuxolimab. The CDR3 bases are TGTGCCAGTAGCCCGGGACGGATCTACGAGCAGTACTTC. This translates into CASSPGRIYEQYF.